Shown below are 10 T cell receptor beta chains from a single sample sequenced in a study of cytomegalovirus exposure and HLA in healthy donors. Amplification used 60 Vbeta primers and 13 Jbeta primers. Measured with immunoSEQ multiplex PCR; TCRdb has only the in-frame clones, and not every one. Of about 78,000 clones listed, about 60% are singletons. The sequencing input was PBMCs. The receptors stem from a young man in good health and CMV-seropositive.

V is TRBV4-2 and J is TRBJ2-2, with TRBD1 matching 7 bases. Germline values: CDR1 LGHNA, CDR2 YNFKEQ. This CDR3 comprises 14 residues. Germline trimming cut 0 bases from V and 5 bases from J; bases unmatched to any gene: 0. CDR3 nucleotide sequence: TGTGCCAGCAGCCAAGACAGGGGGACCGGGGAGCTGTTTTTT. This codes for CASSQDRGTGELFF.

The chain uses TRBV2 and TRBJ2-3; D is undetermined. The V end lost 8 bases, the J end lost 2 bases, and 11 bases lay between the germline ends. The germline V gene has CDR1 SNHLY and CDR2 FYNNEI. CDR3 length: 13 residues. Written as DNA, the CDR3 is TGTGCCAGCGGGCAAACATCCACAGATACGCAGTATTTT. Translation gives CASGQTSTDTQYF.

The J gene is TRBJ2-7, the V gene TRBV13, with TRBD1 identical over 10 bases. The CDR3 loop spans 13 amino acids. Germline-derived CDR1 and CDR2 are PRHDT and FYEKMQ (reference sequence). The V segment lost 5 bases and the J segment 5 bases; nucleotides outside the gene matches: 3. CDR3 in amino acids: CASSRQGADEQYF. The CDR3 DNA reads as TGTGCCAGCAGCCGACAGGGGGCGGACGAGCAGTACTTC. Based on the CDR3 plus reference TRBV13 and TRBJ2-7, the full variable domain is AAGVIQSPRHLIKEKRETATLKCYPIPRHDTVYWYQQGPGQDPQFLISFYEKMQSDKGSIPDRFSAQQFSDYHSELNMSSLELGDSALYFCASSRQGADEQYFGPGTRLTVT.

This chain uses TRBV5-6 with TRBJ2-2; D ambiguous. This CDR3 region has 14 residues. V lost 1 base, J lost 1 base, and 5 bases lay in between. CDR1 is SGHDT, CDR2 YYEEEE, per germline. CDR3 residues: CASSLPVNTGELFF. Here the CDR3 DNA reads TGTGCCAGCAGCTTGCCGGTGAACACCGGGGAGCTGTTTTTT.

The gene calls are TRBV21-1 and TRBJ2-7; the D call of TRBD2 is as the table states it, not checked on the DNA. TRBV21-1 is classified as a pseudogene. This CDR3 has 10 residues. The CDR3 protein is CASPSNEQYF. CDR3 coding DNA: TGTGCCAGCCCTAGTAACGAGCAGTACTTC.

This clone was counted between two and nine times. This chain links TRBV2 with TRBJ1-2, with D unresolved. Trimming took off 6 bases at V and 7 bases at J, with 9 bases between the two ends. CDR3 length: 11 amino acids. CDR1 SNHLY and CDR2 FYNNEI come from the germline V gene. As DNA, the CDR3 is TGTGCCAGCAGGTTAGAGGGTGGCTACACCTTC. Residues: CASRLEGGYTF.

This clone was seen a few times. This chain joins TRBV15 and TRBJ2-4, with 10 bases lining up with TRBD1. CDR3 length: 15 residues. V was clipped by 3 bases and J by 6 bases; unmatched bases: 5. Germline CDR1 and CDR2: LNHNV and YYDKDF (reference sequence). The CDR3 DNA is TGTGCCACCAGCAGGGACAGGGGGATCGGAAACATTCAGTACTTC. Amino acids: CATSRDRGIGNIQYF. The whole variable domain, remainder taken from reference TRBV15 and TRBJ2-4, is DAMVIQNPRYQVTQFGKPVTLSCSQTLNHNVMYWYQQKSSQAPKLLFHYYDKDFNNEADTPDNFQSRRPNTSFCFLDIRSPGLGDTAMYLCATSRDRGIGNIQYFGAGTRLSVL.

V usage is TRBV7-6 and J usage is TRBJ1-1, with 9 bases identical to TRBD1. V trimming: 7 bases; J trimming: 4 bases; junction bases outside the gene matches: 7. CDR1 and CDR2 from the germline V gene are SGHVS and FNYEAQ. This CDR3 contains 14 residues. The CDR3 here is CASTSGTGITEAFF. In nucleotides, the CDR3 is TGTGCCAGCACCTCCGGGACAGGGATCACTGAAGCTTTCTTT. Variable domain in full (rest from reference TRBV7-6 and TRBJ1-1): GAGVSQSPRYKVTKRGQDVALRCDPISGHVSLYWYRQALGQGPEFLTYFNYEAQQDKSGLPNDRFSAERPEGSISTLTIQRTEQRDSAMYRCASTSGTGITEAFFGQGTRLTVV.

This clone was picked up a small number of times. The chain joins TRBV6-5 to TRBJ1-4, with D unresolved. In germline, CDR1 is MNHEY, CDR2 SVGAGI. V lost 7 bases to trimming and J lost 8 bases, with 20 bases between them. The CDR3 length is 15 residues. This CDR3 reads CASTSHRVGEEKLFF. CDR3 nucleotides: TGTGCCAGCACCTCCCACCGGGTGGGAGAAGAAAAACTGTTTTTT.

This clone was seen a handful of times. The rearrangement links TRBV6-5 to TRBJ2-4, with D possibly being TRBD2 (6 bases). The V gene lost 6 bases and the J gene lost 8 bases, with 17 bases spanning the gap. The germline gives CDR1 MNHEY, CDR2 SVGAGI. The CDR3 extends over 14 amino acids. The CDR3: CASSVKDPGDIQYF. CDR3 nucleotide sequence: TGTGCCAGCAGCGTAAAGGATCCGGGGGACATTCAGTACTTC.